The T cell receptor (beta chain) under discussion was sequenced for a study of CD8 T cells in Susac syndrome. Trimming cost V 0 bases and J 3 bases, with 12 bases left between them. This CDR3 spans 16 amino acids. Germline assignment: CDR1 LGHDT and CDR2 YNNKEL (reference sequence). RNA was extracted with the RNeasy kit, and a quantity of roughly 0.45 to 1 ug was reverse transcribed using random hexamers. TCRdb re-called the immunoSEQ multiplex PCR reads through MiXCR, storing one row per CDR3 protein. Of about 19,000 distinct CDR3 sequences detected, 95% appear once; the ten largest clones hold more than 0.2%.

Material for sequencing was CD8+ T cells from PBMCs. The receptor was derived from a human donor in good health. This sequence joins TRBV3-1 and TRBJ2-1; D is possibly TRBD2 (7 bases). CDR3: CASSQDWGGHYNEQFF. CDR3 DNA sequence: TGTGCCAGCAGCCAAGATTGGGGGGGGCACTACAATGAGCAGTTCTTC.